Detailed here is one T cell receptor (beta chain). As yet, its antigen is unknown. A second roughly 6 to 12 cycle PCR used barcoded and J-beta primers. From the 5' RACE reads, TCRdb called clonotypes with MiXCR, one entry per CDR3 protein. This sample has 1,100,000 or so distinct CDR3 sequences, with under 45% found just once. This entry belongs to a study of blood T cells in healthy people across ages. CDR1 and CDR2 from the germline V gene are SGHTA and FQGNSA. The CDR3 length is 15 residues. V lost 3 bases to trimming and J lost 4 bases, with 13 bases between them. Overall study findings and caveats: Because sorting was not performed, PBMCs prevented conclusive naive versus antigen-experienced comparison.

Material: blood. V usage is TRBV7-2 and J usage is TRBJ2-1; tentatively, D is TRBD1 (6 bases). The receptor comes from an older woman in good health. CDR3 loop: CASSFTDRFYNEQFF. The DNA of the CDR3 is TGTGCCAGCAGCTTCACCGACAGGTTTTACAATGAGCAGTTCTTC.